Presented here are 3 T cell receptor beta chains from one specimen sequenced in a study of blood T cell repertoires in COVID-19. The protocol was immunoSEQ multiplex PCR, while the TCRdb copy is restricted to in-frame clones and leaves out a portion. This sample carries 90,000 to 150,000 clones, roughly nine tenths of them seen once, and the ten largest clones take 7.9%. Sequencing was carried out using peripheral blood. Every receptor here comes from a man between 65 and 85 years old who had recovered from COVID-19.

This clone was seen a handful of times. This rearrangement joins TRBV25-1 to TRBJ1-4, with 8 bases lining up with TRBD1. The CDR3 totals 15 residues. Germline CDR1 MGHDK, CDR2 SYGVNS. Trimming removed 3 bases from V and 4 bases from J; junction bases left unmatched: 4. As DNA, the CDR3 is TGTGCCAGCAGTGACTGGGACAGGTATAATGAAAAACTGTTTTTT. Its translation: CASSDWDRYNEKLFF.

The chain uses TRBV5-5 and TRBJ2-5; D not resolved. Germline V gene sequence: CDR1 SGHKS, CDR2 YYEKEE (reference sequence). The CDR3 covers 13 residues. The V gene lost 4 bases and the J gene lost 1 base, with 8 bases spanning the gap. The CDR3 nucleotides read TGTGCCAGCAGCCTTCGGGTCCAAGAGACCCAGTACTTC. Amino acid sequence: CASSLRVQETQYF.

V and J are TRBV30 and TRBJ1-6; D is uncertain. V was pared by 1 base and J by 3 bases, with 7 bases between. CDR3 length: 14 amino acids. Germline CDR1 GTSNPN, CDR2 SVGIG (reference sequence). CDR3 sequence reads: CAWSAGLYNSPLHF. The CDR3 DNA reads as TGTGCCTGGAGTGCAGGACTCTATAATTCACCCCTCCACTTT.